This record looks at one T cell receptor beta chain sequence and its context. Germline V gene sequence: CDR1 MGHRA, CDR2 YSYEKL. The V gene lost 4 bases and the J gene lost 4 bases, with 13 bases spanning the gap. The CDR3 sequence is 14 residues long. This record comes from a study of blood T cell repertoires in COVID-19. Study at large: The United States, Italy and Spain provided the acute and convalescent COVID-19 samples. PBMCs, B-cell-depleted T cells, or T cells provided the cDNA or gDNA that made up the material.

Clones were read by immunoSEQ multiplex PCR, and TCRdb kept only the in-frame ones, dropping some. The table records some 270,000 clones, around 90% of them present only once. This sequence joins TRBV4-1 and TRBJ2-5; possible D gene TRBD2, 5 bases. This TCR was recovered from a middle-aged man with acute or convalescent COVID-19. The sequenced sample consisted of peripheral blood. The CDR3 here is CASSPAPSGETQYF. In DNA form, the CDR3 reads TGCGCCAGCAGCCCGGCCCCGAGCGGAGAGACCCAGTACTTC.